This T cell receptor (beta chain) was identified during a study (dated by TCRdb to 2016 to 2018). Libraries were made using RT-PCR. Sequencing was carried out with an Illumina MiSeq. Using fastp at Q25 and MiXCR, TCRdb reprocessed the public reads and kept productive beta chains. CDR3 protein duplicates are merged, each entry listing the most common genes and DNA. Here the sample has almost 700,000 distinct CDR3 sequences; 14% occur a single time. 3.6% of the sample is taken by the ten largest. V is clipped by 1 base and J by 0 bases, and the sequence between their germline boundaries is 11 bases long. Based on the germline V gene, the CDR1 and CDR2 sequences are SGDLS and YYNGEE. The CDR3 holds 16 amino acids from the cysteine to the phenylalanine. Of the read, only the CDR3 DNA is kept; its 48 bases are in frame from base 1. This clonotype has more than one count but fewer than ten. Its antigen target is currently unknown. No much larger clonotype is one base removed from it; base qualities were not supplied.

Specimen: memory CD4+ T cells from blood. This sequence uses TRBV9 and TRBJ2-1, with TRBD2 as a weak D call on 6 bases. The sequence came from a female donor in good health, serving as a healthy control. The DNA reads TGTGCCAGCAGCGTAAGTTCGGGGGTCTCCTACAATGAGCAGTTCTTC. The encoded protein is CASSVSSGVSYNEQFF.